The rows below give T cell receptor beta chains drawn from one sample of a study of identical twins. TCRdb reprocessed the 5' RACE reads with MiXCR, giving one entry per CDR3 protein. The sample yields fewer than 550,000 distinct CDR3 sequences, about 13% seen once. This same sample was also part of a study on yellow fever vaccine responses in identical twins.

The specimen sequenced was CD4+ T cells sorted from blood. The receptors shown here come from a young woman in good health. The conserved cysteine and the conserved F or W are not part of the CDR3 here. Fields, in order: V gene, J gene, CDR3 protein.

>TRBV3-1|TRBJ2-3
ASSQDVGPADTQY
>TRBV10-3|TRBJ1-2
AINWAGQGDGYT
>TRBV2|TRBJ2-7
ASKPFSGVTGYEQY
>TRBV7-2|TRBJ2-3
ASSTLRTDTQY
>TRBV12-3/TRBV12-4|TRBJ2-3
ASSFGRRYTDTQY
>TRBV2|TRBJ2-5
ASSESRTSGGAKTQY
>TRBV7-9|TRBJ1-2
ASSPLVGNYGYT
>TRBV7-9|TRBJ1-1
ASSIQENTEAF
>TRBV29-1|TRBJ2-1
SVVAGSVYNEQF
>TRBV6-2/TRBV6-3|TRBJ2-1
ASSYSGFNEQF
>TRBV27|TRBJ2-5
ASSTGTGGETQY
>TRBV10-3|TRBJ2-2
AISESPNRGSRTGELF
>TRBV4-1|TRBJ1-1
ASSQTPGTQGTEAF
>TRBV5-5|TRBJ1-1
ASSLEGVGAF
>TRBV5-1|TRBJ1-2
ASSLEGPWNGYT
>TRBV7-2|TRBJ2-7
ASSLEAGESYEQY
>TRBV2|TRBJ1-4
ASSDPGGGLIGEKLF
>TRBV3-1|TRBJ1-6
ASSRKIGTGWNSPLH
>TRBV12-3/TRBV12-4|TRBJ2-5
ASSTGTSGSETQY
>TRBV12-3/TRBV12-4|TRBJ2-2
ASSLGSPGELF
>TRBV5-1|TRBJ2-3
ASSTGLAGPTDTQY
>TRBV5-1|TRBJ2-6
ASSLQRQDSGANVLT
>TRBV28|TRBJ2-7
ASSSPGGDPTYEQY
>TRBV29-1|TRBJ2-7
SASIGSGYEQY
>TRBV6-1|TRBJ2-7
ASSERGLSSYEQY
>TRBV6-2/TRBV6-3|TRBJ2-1
ASSDSSYNEQF
>TRBV20-1|TRBJ2-2
SARDLAGLNTGELF
>TRBV7-2|TRBJ2-3
ASSLAYSELGGDTQY
>TRBV12-3/TRBV12-4|TRBJ2-7
ASSLGTRGYEQY
>TRBV11-2|TRBJ1-2
ASSPFRGYGYT
>TRBV20-1|TRBJ2-7
SARYQDFYDEQY
>TRBV18|TRBJ2-7
ASSPYRDREVMGEQY
>TRBV7-9|TRBJ2-7
ASSRSRTSGGYEQY
>TRBV6-5|TRBJ2-7
ASSYMASGTFYEQY
>TRBV5-1|TRBJ2-6
ASSGTSGSSGANVLT
>TRBV20-1|TRBJ2-3
SARDFRTPVGRSTDTQY
>TRBV30|TRBJ2-1
AWSATAANPSNEQF
>TRBV14|TRBJ2-3
ASSQDRISGTSTDTQY
>TRBV18|TRBJ2-7
ASSLRDTNYYEQY
>TRBV29-1|TRBJ2-6
SVAGGTGANVLT
>TRBV5-5|TRBJ1-5
ASNTGQGQQPQH
>TRBV20-1|TRBJ2-7
SARVGGVPYEQY
>TRBV6-5|TRBJ2-1
ASSFTSGGAGEQF
>TRBV5-1|TRBJ1-1
ASSWQGNTEAF
>TRBV7-3|TRBJ2-2
ASSRLAGGNTGELF
>TRBV5-1|TRBJ2-1
ASSLTGQGAFEQF
>TRBV9|TRBJ2-3
ASSPDRRFTDTQY
>TRBV20-1|TRBJ2-1
SARDPRLRSYNEQF
>TRBV24-1|TRBJ2-2
ATSDLGTNTGELF
>TRBV6-1|TRBJ1-2
ASSRDRATFGYGYT
>TRBV7-2|TRBJ2-7
ASSPRGLPYEQY
>TRBV7-9|TRBJ2-3
ASSHKQGKVTDTQY
>TRBV6-2/TRBV6-3|TRBJ1-5
ASSYSHGNQPQH
>TRBV13|TRBJ2-1
ASSSLPRDSTYNEQF
>TRBV7-9|TRBJ2-2
ASSSQDRGRTGELF
>TRBV20-1|TRBJ2-7
SARDLAAAYEQY
>TRBV28|TRBJ2-1
ASAARVEWDNEQF
>TRBV20-1|TRBJ2-1
SARDPPREQF